Sequencing of this T cell receptor (beta chain) was carried out in a study of CD8+CD57+ T cells in acquired aplastic anemia. All patients picked for sequencing had shown, by flow cytometry, an expansion of CD8+CD57+ cells. Blood samples were obtained from patients who had received no prior therapy. Genomic DNA, serving as template, underwent TCR beta VDJ and CDR3 profiling. MiXCR, run by TCRdb on the reads, gives a single entry per CDR3 protein. The sample gives 150,000 to 200,000 distinct CDR3 sequences, approximately 48% of which show up once; 1.8% is in the top ten. CDR1 is SEHNR and CDR2 is FQNEAQ in the germline V gene (reference sequence). Trimming cost V 6 bases and J 0 bases, with 12 bases left between them. The CDR3 covers 14 residues. Ten or more counts support this clonotype.

J is TRBJ2-7 and V is TRBV7-9; TRBD1 or TRBD2 may be the D gene (6 bases each). The TCR comes from a human donor with aplastic anemia. Sequencing was done on a sample of sorted CD4+, CD8+, or CD8+CD57+ T cells (not recorded which) from PBMCs. CDR3 amino acids: CASRQGGSSYEQYF. In nucleotides, the CDR3 is TGTGCCAGCAGGCAAGGGGGGAGCTCCTACGAGCAGTACTTC. Using reference TRBV7-9 and TRBJ2-7 for the parts outside the CDR3, the full variable domain is DTGVSQNPRHKITKRGQNVTFRCDPISEHNRLYWYRQTLGQGPEFLTYFQNEAQLEKSRLLSDRFSAERPKGSFSTLEIQRTEQGDSAMYLCASRQGGSSYEQYFGPGTRLTVT.